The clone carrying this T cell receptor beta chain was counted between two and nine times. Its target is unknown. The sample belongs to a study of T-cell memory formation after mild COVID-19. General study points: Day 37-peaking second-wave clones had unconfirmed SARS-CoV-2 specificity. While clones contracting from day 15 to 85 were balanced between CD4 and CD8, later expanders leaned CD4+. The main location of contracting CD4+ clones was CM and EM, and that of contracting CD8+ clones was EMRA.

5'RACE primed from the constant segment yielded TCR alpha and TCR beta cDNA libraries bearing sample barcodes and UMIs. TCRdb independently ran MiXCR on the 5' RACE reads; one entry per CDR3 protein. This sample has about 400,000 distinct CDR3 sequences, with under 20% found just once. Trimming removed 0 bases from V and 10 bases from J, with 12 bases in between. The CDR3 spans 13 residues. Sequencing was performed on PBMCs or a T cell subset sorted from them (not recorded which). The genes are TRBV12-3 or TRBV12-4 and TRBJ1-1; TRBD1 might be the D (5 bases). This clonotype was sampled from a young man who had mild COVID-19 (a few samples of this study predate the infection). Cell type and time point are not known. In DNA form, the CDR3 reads TGTGCCAGCAGTTTAGCGTCGGGGGTAATAGCTTTCTTT. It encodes CASSLASGVIAFF.